The clone carrying this T cell receptor beta chain was recorded a few times. Its specificity is unknown. Patients were aged 18 to 65, had disease duration under 2 months, and had newly diagnosed hyperthyroidism. Researchers barred patients who had uncontrolled infection, other autoimmune disease, pregnancy or lactation. This entry belongs to a study of T cells in Graves' hyperthyroidism and ophthalmopathy. Deletions cut 6 bases from V and 7 bases from J, with 15 bases between. The germline gives CDR1 LGHNT, CDR2 FRNRAP. This CDR3 is 14 amino acids long. Amplification of TCR beta CDR3 regions used RNA as the template. The HTBI set primed first-round TCR CDR3 RT-PCR. TCRdb ran MiXCR on the multiplex PCR reads and lists one entry per CDR3 protein. The data show over 150,000 distinct CDR3 sequences, with roughly 17% seen just once and around 48% held by the top ten. Points from the study as a whole: Most thyroid clonotypes expanded above 0.001 were also detected in blood.

This chain joins TRBV12-5 and TRBJ1-4; TRBD1 might be the D (6 bases). The receptor's source is a woman between 50 and 59 years old with Graves' hyperthyroidism. The material sequenced was blood. The CDR3 is CASGQGGLGEKLFF. CDR3 sequence (DNA): TGTGCTAGTGGCCAAGGGGGATTGGGTGAAAAACTGTTTTTT. Based on the CDR3 plus reference TRBV12-5 and TRBJ1-4, the full variable domain is DARVTQTPRHKVTEMGQEVTMRCQPILGHNTVFWYRQTMMQGLELLAYFRNRAPLDDSGMPKDRFSAEMPDATLATLKIQPSEPRDSAVYFCASGQGGLGEKLFFGSGTQLSVL.